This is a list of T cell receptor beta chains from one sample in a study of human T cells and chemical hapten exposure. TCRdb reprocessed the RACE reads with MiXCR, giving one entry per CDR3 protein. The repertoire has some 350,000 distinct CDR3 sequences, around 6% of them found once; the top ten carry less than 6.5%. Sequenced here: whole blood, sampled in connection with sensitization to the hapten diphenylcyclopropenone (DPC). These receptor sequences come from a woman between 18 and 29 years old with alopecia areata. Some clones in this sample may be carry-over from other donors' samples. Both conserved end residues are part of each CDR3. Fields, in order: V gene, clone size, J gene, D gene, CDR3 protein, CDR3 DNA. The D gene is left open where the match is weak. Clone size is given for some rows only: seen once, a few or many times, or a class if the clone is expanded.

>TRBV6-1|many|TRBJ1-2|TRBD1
CASSEGQGKNYGYTF
TGTGCCAGCAGTGAAGGACAGGGTAAAAACTATGGCTACACCTTC
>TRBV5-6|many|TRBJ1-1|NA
CASSWQPNTEAFF
TGTGCCAGCTCATGGCAGCCGAACACTGAAGCTTTCTTT
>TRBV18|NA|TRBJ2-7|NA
CASSPLHDAYEQYF
TGTGCCAGCTCACCACTTCACGACGCCTACGAGCAGTACTTC
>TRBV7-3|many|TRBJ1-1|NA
CASSLYGGTEAFF
TGTGCCAGCAGCTTATACGGCGGCACTGAAGCTTTCTTT
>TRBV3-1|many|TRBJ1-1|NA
CASSPRIGSMNTEAFF
TGTGCCAGCAGCCCGAGGATCGGGTCGATGAACACTGAAGCTTTCTTT
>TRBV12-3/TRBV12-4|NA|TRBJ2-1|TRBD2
CASSSRTSGGAAPYYYNEQFF
TGTGCCAGCAGTTCCAGGACTAGCGGGGGGGCAGCTCCCTACTACTACAATGAGCAGTTCTTC
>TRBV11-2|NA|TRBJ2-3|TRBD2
CASSDSGLAGGREYF
TGTGCCAGCAGCGACTCCGGCCTAGCGGGGGGCCGGGAGTATTTT
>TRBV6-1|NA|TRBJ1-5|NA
CASSEALYLGGSSNQPQHF
TGTGCCAGCAGTGAAGCGCTGTATTTGGGGGGTAGCAGCAATCAGCCCCAGCATTTT
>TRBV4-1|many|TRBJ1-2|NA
CASSPPWGGRVNYGYTF
TGCGCCAGCAGCCCCCCCTGGGGGGGCAGGGTGAACTATGGCTACACCTTC
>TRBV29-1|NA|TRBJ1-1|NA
CSVNGPPNGAFF
TGCAGCGTAAACGGGCCGCCCAATGGGGCTTTCTTT
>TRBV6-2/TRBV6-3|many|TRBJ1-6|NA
CASSYGDSGYNSPLHF
TGTGCCAGCAGTTACGGGGATTCGGGATATAATTCACCCCTCCACTTT
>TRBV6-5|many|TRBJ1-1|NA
CASSYSPAGDTEAFF
TGTGCCAGCAGTTACTCTCCCGCAGGGGACACTGAAGCTTTCTTT
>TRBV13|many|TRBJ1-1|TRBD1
CASSLFPSRDREAFF
TGTGCCAGCAGCTTATTCCCAAGCCGGGACAGGGAAGCTTTCTTT
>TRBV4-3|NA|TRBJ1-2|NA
CASSQDRILGAGGYTF
TGCGCCAGCAGCCAAGATAGGATCTTGGGGGCGGGAGGCTACACCTTC
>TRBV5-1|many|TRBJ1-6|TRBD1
CASSTRQGTSPLHF
TGCGCCAGCAGCACCCGACAGGGGACTTCACCCCTCCACTTT
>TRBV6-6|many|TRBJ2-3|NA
CASSYSGTLQYF
TGTGCCAGCAGTTACTCCGGGACTTTGCAGTATTTT
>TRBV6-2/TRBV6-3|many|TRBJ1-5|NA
CASRTGLPNQPQHF
TGTGCCAGCAGAACAGGGCTCCCCAATCAGCCCCAGCATTTT
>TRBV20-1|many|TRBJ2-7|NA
CSAQSGQLYEQYF
TGCAGTGCCCAATCGGGACAATTATACGAGCAGTACTTC
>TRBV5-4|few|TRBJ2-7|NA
CASSSQYEQYF
TGTGCCAGCAGCAGCCAGTACGAGCAGTACTTC
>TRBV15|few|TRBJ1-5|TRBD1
CATSRPGQGGNQPQHF
TGTGCCACCAGCAGACCGGGACAGGGGGGCAATCAGCCCCAGCATTTT
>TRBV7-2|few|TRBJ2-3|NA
CASSLAGLRRSSSTDTQYF
TGTGCCAGCAGCTTAGCGGGACTTAGGAGGTCCTCTAGCACAGATACGCAGTATTTT
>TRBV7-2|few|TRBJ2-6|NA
CASSSGGGANVLTF
TGTGCCAGCAGCTCCGGGGGTGGGGCCAACGTCCTGACTTTC
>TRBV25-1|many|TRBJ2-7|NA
CASSDSRHYEQYF
TGTGCCAGCAGTGACTCCCGACACTACGAGCAGTACTTC
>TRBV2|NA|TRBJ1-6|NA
CASSAPPDNSPLHF
TGTGCCAGCAGCGCTCCCCCCGATAATTCACCCCTCCACTTT
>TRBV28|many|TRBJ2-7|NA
CASSGIRTVYEQYF
TGTGCCAGCAGTGGGATTAGGACAGTCTACGAGCAGTACTTC
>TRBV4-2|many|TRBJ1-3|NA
CASSQDPVTGNTIYF
TGTGCCAGCAGCCAAGACCCGGTCACTGGAAACACCATATATTTT
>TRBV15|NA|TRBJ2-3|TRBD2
CATSSLAGGLEDTQYF
TGTGCCACCAGCAGCCTAGCGGGGGGATTGGAAGATACGCAGTATTTT
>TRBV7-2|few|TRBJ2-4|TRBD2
CASSLRRTSGGTLAKNIQYF
TGTGCCAGCAGCTTAAGAAGGACTAGCGGGGGGACCTTAGCCAAAAACATTCAGTACTTC
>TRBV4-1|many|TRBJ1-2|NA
CASSQVGQFPQHGYTF
TGCGCCAGCAGCCAAGTAGGGCAGTTTCCCCAGCATGGCTACACCTTC
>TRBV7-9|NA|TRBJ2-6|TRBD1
CASTLPATGGSGANVLTF
TGTGCCAGCACCCTGCCGGCGACAGGGGGCTCTGGGGCCAACGTCCTGACTTTC
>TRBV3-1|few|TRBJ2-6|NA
CASSSRGANVLTF
TGTGCCAGCAGCTCGAGAGGGGCCAACGTCCTGACTTTC
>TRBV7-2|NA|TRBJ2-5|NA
CASSLMVVPGQETQYF
TGTGCCAGCAGCTTAATGGTAGTACCGGGGCAAGAGACCCAGTACTTC
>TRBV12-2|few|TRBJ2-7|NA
CASRLGGVYVYEQYF
TGTGCAAGTCGCCTAGGAGGGGTATACGTCTACGAGCAGTACTTC
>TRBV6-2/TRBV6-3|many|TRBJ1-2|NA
CASSYSGAGSGGYTF
TGTGCCAGCAGTTACTCCGGAGCGGGGAGCGGCGGCTACACCTTC